This T cell receptor (beta chain) derives from a study of OX40 agonist ivuxolimab in advanced cancers. Researchers took blood at baseline, on cycle 4 day 1, and on cycle 7 day 1. A note on this clone: What it recognizes is unknown.

V gave up 6 bases and J gave up 6 bases, with 12 bases separating them. The CDR3 loop spans 14 amino acids. Germline loops: CDR1 LNHDA, CDR2 SQIVND (reference sequence). Study-level results: Normalized T-cell clonal expansion was also low in a subset of nonresponders. The average count of expanded clones was higher among CD8+ T cells than among CD4+. Antigens targeted by the expanded peripheral T cells were not determined.

TCRdb's table, derived via immunoSEQ multiplex PCR, lists solely in-frame clones and lacks some. The repertoire holds tens of thousands of clones, with approximately 86% as singletons. The receptor was isolated from an adult with an advanced solid tumor such as melanoma, head and neck, liver or kidney cancer. This chain uses TRBV19 with TRBJ1-6, with D tentatively TRBD1 (6 bases). Here the sequenced sample was CD4+ or CD8+ T cells sorted from blood, taken in a trial of the OX40 agonist ivuxolimab. In nucleotides, the CDR3 is TGTGCCAGTAGCCTACAGGGTGTTAATTCACCCCTCCACTTT. It yields the protein CASSLQGVNSPLHF.